Shown below are 18 T cell receptor beta chains from a single sample sequenced in a study of T-cell reconstitution after alpha-beta-depleted transplantation in children. During its preparation, the TCRbeta library received unique molecular identifiers. TCRdb used MiXCR to reprocess the PCR reads, holding one entry per CDR3 protein. The sample records fewer than 550,000 distinct CDR3 sequences, 9.5% to 12% being singletons. Sequenced material: PBMCs, mostly from graft donor cells, taken 180 days after TCRalphabeta/CD19-depleted stem cell transplant. The receptor source for this set is a female patient between 2 and 15 years old who had a stem cell transplant for aplastic anemia, so the T cells may come from the graft donor.

In its sample, this clonotype was seen many times. The chain employs TRBV29-1 and TRBJ2-5; 8 bases agree with TRBD2. With 2 bases clipped from V and 4 bases from J, the junction kept 0 bases outside the gene matches. CDR1 is SQVTM, CDR2 ANQGSEA, per germline. The CDR3 covers 12 residues. The CDR3 spells CSVELAGETQYF. For the CDR3, the DNA is TGCAGCGTTGAACTAGCGGGAGAGACCCAGTACTTC.

This clonotype was counted many times. The rearrangement uses TRBV29-1 and TRBJ2-2; D unresolved. Germline lookup yields CDR1 SQVTM and CDR2 ANQGSEA. The CDR3 is 13 amino acids. The V gene lost 5 bases and the J gene lost 1 base, with 8 bases spanning the gap. CDR3 protein: CSVYAGNTGELFF. DNA for the CDR3: TGCAGCGTTTACGCCGGGAACACCGGGGAGCTGTTTTTT.

The chain has TRBV14 and TRBJ2-1; D gene ambiguous. There are 16 residues in the CDR3. From germline, CDR1 is SGHDN and CDR2 FVKESK. Trimming pared 3 bases from V and 3 bases from J, leaving 15 bases between. CDR3 sequence: CASSQDGIPSYNEQFF. In DNA, the CDR3 is TGTGCCAGCAGCCAGGATGGAATCCCAAGCTACAATGAGCAGTTCTTC.

The CDR3 reads CASSFSGRGQETQYF. The CDR3 coding sequence is TGTGCCAGCAGCTTTAGCGGGAGGGGGCAAGAGACCCAGTACTTC. This chain joins TRBV7-9 and TRBJ2-5; 11 nucleotides agree with TRBD2. This CDR3 spans 15 amino acids. Germline CDR1 reads SEHNR; CDR2 reads FQNEAQ (reference sequence). V trimming: 3 bases; J trimming: 2 bases; junction bases outside the gene matches: 2. The variable domain in full, with the rest retrieved from reference TRBV7-9 and TRBJ2-5, is DTGVSQNPRHKITKRGQNVTFRCDPISEHNRLYWYRQTLGQGPEFLTYFQNEAQLEKSRLLSDRFSAERPKGSFSTLEIQRTEQGDSAMYLCASSFSGRGQETQYFGPGTRLLVL.

This clonotype was found a few times. This rearrangement joins TRBV19 to TRBJ2-3, with TRBD1 matching over 7 bases. The CDR3 spans 15 residues. Germline V CDR1 and CDR2: LNHDA, SQIVND (reference sequence). V shed 5 bases, J shed 2 bases, and the junction held 7 bases outside the gene matches. Written as DNA, the CDR3 is TGTGCCAGTAGTGCCATAGGGGGCCTCACAGATACGCAGTATTTT. Protein sequence: CASSAIGGLTDTQYF.

This clonotype was counted ten times or more. The gene calls are TRBV4-3 and TRBJ2-5, with D possibly TRBD1 on 6 matching bases. From germline, CDR1 is LGHNA and CDR2 YSLEER. V was pared by 1 base and J by 5 bases, with 14 bases between. The CDR3 is made up of 15 amino acids. As DNA, the CDR3 is TGCGCCAGCAGCCAAGGACCAACAGGGAAGGAGACCCAGTACTTC. Protein product: CASSQGPTGKETQYF.

This clonotype was seen more than once but under ten times. This sequence joins TRBV11-2 and TRBJ2-7, with D unresolved. This CDR3 has 15 residues. The V gene's germline CDR1 is SGHAT and CDR2 FQNNGV. V lost 0 bases and J lost 1, with 10 bases in between. CDR3 in DNA: TGTGCCAGCAGCTTAGATCTGGTGCTTTCCTACGAGCAGTACTTC. Translation: CASSLDLVLSYEQYF.

This clonotype was seen only a few times. The chain combines TRBV29-1 with TRBJ2-7; D is tentatively TRBD1 or TRBD2 (5 bases each). CDR3 size: 16 residues. V was shortened by 4 bases and J by 6 bases, with 25 bases between the two germline ends. Germline CDR1 reads SQVTM; CDR2 reads ANQGSEA. CDR3 loop: CSVGGRPGRVLSEQYF. The CDR3 DNA sequence: TGCAGCGTTGGTGGGAGACCCGGCAGGGTCCTTTCCGAGCAGTACTTC.

This clonotype has only a few counts. The rearrangement uses TRBV6-2 or TRBV6-3 and TRBJ2-1, with TRBD2 matching 13 bases. The CDR3 is made up of 17 amino acids. Germline CDR1 MNHEY, CDR2 SVGEGT. With 1 base clipped from V and 6 bases from J, the junction kept 6 bases outside the gene matches. CDR3 DNA sequence: TGTGCCAGCAGTTACTTGAAAGGACTAGCGGGGGCCAATGAGCAGTTCTTC. This gives the protein CASSYLKGLAGANEQFF.

This clonotype has more than one count but fewer than ten. The CDR3 here is CASSGGGATNEKLFF. The CDR3, as DNA: TGTGCCAGCAGTGGGGGGGGCGCAACTAATGAAAAACTGTTTTTT. The chain couples TRBV27 to TRBJ1-4, with a possible D match to TRBD1 (6 bases). Trimming removed 5 bases at V and 0 bases at J, with 10 bases between. CDR3 size: 15 residues. Germline V gene lookup returns CDR1 MNHEY and CDR2 SMNVEV (reference sequence).

The rearrangement uses TRBV29-1 and TRBJ2-5, with D unresolved. The V gene lost 3 bases and the J gene lost 3 bases, with 8 bases spanning the gap. Germline V gene lookup returns CDR1 SQVTM and CDR2 ANQGSEA. The CDR3 is 12 residues long. The DNA for the CDR3 is TGCAGCGTTGATGGTATCAAAGAGACCCAGTACTTC. It yields the protein CSVDGIKETQYF.

V is TRBV5-6 and J is TRBJ1-2; D remains ambiguous. The CDR3 extends over 14 amino acids. The germline CDR1 and CDR2 sequences are SGHDT and YYEEEE. Trimming stripped 4 bases from V and 4 bases from J, with 14 bases between. The CDR3 DNA reads as TGTGCCAGCAGCCCCGGGCAGCGCGCCTATGGCTACACCTTC. Its translation is CASSPGQRAYGYTF. The full variable domain, completed using reference TRBV5-6 and TRBJ1-2, is DAGVTQSPTHLIKTRGQQVTLRCSPKSGHDTVSWYQQALGQGPQFIFQYYEEEERQRGNFPDRFSGHQFPNYSSELNVNALLLGDSALYLCASSPGQRAYGYTFGSGTRLTVV.

The rearrangement joins TRBV6-1 to TRBJ2-5; 7 positions agree with TRBD1. The CDR3 consists of 15 residues. Germline V CDR1 and CDR2: MNHNS, SASEGT. V trimming: 8 bases; J trimming: 10 bases; junction bases outside the gene matches: 19. CDR3 in DNA: TGTGCCAGCTTACCACGACAGGGCGCCAAGGGGGTCCAGTACTTC. Protein product: CASLPRQGAKGVQYF.

V is TRBV7-9 and J is TRBJ2-1; D remains unclear. Per germline, CDR1 SEHNR and CDR2 FQNEAQ (reference sequence). The CDR3 extends over 14 amino acids. V lost 3 bases to trimming and J lost 5 bases, with 11 bases between them. CDR3 residues: CASSFRALNNEQFF. CDR3 sequence (DNA): TGTGCCAGCAGCTTCCGGGCTCTCAACAATGAGCAGTTCTTC.

The rearrangement links TRBV5-1 to TRBJ1-2; 9 bases fit TRBD1. The trim removed 3 bases at V and 6 bases at J, leaving 9 bases unmatched. CDR1 and CDR2 from the germline V gene are SGHRS and YFSETQ. The CDR3 loop spans 15 amino acids. The CDR3 here is CASSWQTGGKDGYTF. The CDR3 DNA reads TGCGCCAGCAGCTGGCAGACAGGGGGGAAGGATGGCTACACCTTC.

This chain links TRBV19 with TRBJ1-1; tentatively, D is TRBD1 (5 bases). The CDR3 length is 14 residues. From germline, CDR1 is LNHDA and CDR2 SQIVND (reference sequence). The V and J ends lost 3 bases and 0 bases respectively, with 8 bases between them. CDR3 DNA: TGTGCCAGTAGTATGGGGCAGCTGAACACTGAAGCTTTCTTT. This translates into CASSMGQLNTEAFF. The variable domain in full, completed from reference TRBV19 and TRBJ1-1, reads DGGITQSPKYLFRKEGQNVTLSCEQNLNHDAMYWYRQDPGQGLRLIYYSQIVNDFQKGDIAEGYSVSREKKESFPLTVTSAQKNPTAFYLCASSMGQLNTEAFFGQGTRLTVV.

The sample holds a few counts of this clonotype. The chain carries TRBV7-2 and TRBJ1-1; no definite D call. Germline V CDR1 and CDR2: SGHTA, FQGNSA. The CDR3 runs 15 residues. Trimming pared 7 bases from V and 1 base from J, leaving 16 bases between. The CDR3 here is CASTLWAVGNTEAFF. CDR3 coding DNA: TGTGCCAGCACCCTGTGGGCTGTCGGGAACACTGAAGCTTTCTTT.

This clonotype was seen ten or more times. V and J are TRBV6-1 and TRBJ2-1, with TRBD1 matching 7 bases. Germline CDR1 is MNHNS and CDR2 is SASEGT. This CDR3 region has 13 residues. The V gene end was trimmed by 6 bases and the J gene end by 4 bases; junction bases not matched to a gene: 3. The CDR3 DNA reads as TGTGCCAGCAGGGGACAGCCTTACAATGAGCAGTTCTTC. Its translation is CASRGQPYNEQFF.